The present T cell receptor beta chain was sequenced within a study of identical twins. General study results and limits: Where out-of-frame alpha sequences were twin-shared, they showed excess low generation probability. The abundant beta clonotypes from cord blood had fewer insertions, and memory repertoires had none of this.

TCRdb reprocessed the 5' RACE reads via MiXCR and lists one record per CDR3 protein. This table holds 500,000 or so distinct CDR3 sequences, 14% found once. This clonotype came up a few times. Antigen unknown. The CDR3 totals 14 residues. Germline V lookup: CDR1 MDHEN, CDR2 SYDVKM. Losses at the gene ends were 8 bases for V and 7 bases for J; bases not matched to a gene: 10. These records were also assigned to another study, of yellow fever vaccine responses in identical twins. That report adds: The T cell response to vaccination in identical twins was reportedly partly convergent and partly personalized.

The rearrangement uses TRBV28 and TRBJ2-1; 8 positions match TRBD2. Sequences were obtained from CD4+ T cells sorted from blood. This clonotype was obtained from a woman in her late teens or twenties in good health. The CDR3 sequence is CASGSAGAMNEQFF. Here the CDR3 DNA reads TGTGCCAGCGGATCAGCGGGAGCAATGAATGAGCAGTTCTTC.